Listed below are T cell receptor beta chains from one sample, sequenced in a study of shared clonotypes between healthy human individuals. This table comes from immunoSEQ multiplex PCR, and its TCRdb copy is limited to in-frame clones, with some not included. The sample shows over a million clones, 98% of them seen only once. The specimen sequenced was naive CD4+ T cells sorted from blood. The receptors were sampled from a man aged 30-40 years in good health. The CDR3 runs from the conserved cysteine through the conserved F or W. Each record gives: V gene, D gene, J gene, clone size, CDR3 protein, CDR3 DNA. D genes are given only for firm matches. Clone size appears in some rows only: once, few, many, or a class for an expanded clone.

v_gene: TRBV9
d_gene: -
j_gene: TRBJ1-3
abundance: -
CDR3aa: CASSPGRRLPGNTIYF
CDR3nt: TGTGCCAGCAGCCCGGGACGCCGGCTCCCTGGAAACACCATATATTTT

v_gene: TRBV5-4
d_gene: -
j_gene: TRBJ1-4
abundance: -
CDR3aa: CASSGETATNEKLFF
CDR3nt: TGTGCCAGCAGCGGGGAGACAGCAACTAATGAAAAACTGTTTTTT

v_gene: TRBV4-3
d_gene: TRBD1
j_gene: TRBJ2-5
abundance: -
CDR3aa: CASSLGTGEETQYF
CDR3nt: TGCGCCAGCAGCCTAGGGACAGGGGAAGAGACCCAGTACTTC

v_gene: TRBV5-4
d_gene: TRBD2
j_gene: TRBJ2-3
abundance: -
CDR3aa: CASSFTGLAVDTQYF
CDR3nt: TGTGCCAGCAGCTTTACGGGACTAGCGGTAGATACGCAGTATTTT

v_gene: TRBV19
d_gene: -
j_gene: TRBJ1-5
abundance: -
CDR3aa: CASRLRGGDQPQHF
CDR3nt: TGTGCCAGTAGACTAAGGGGAGGGGATCAGCCCCAGCATTTT

v_gene: TRBV27
d_gene: -
j_gene: TRBJ2-3
abundance: -
CDR3aa: CASSLGYTSTDTQYF
CDR3nt: TGTGCCAGCAGTTTGGGGTACACTAGCACAGATACGCAGTATTTT

v_gene: TRBV5-1
d_gene: -
j_gene: TRBJ2-7
abundance: few
CDR3aa: CASSFRTPGPYEQYF
CDR3nt: TGCGCCAGCAGCTTTAGGACACCAGGCCCCTACGAGCAGTACTTC

v_gene: TRBV11-2
d_gene: TRBD1
j_gene: TRBJ2-1
abundance: -
CDR3aa: CASNADRGRRNEQFF
CDR3nt: TGTGCCAGCAACGCGGACAGGGGGCGACGTAATGAGCAGTTCTTC

v_gene: TRBV7-2
d_gene: -
j_gene: TRBJ1-2
abundance: -
CDR3aa: CASSLQTRDGYTF
CDR3nt: TGTGCCAGCAGCTTACAAACAAGGGATGGCTACACCTTC

v_gene: TRBV10-2
d_gene: TRBD2
j_gene: TRBJ2-7
abundance: -
CDR3aa: CASSSGTSGSSYEQYF
CDR3nt: TGCGCCAGCAGTTCCGGGACTAGCGGGAGCTCCTACGAGCAGTACTTC

v_gene: TRBV28
d_gene: TRBD2
j_gene: TRBJ2-7
abundance: -
CDR3aa: CASSRLAGGYEQYF
CDR3nt: TGTGCCAGCAGCCGCTTAGCGGGAGGCTACGAGCAGTACTTC

v_gene: TRBV21-1
d_gene: -
j_gene: TRBJ1-5
abundance: once
CDR3aa: CASSKKGWDRGCQPQHF
CDR3nt: TGTGCCAGCAGCAAAAAAGGTTGGGACAGGGGTTGTCAGCCCCAGCATTTT

v_gene: TRBV7-2
d_gene: -
j_gene: TRBJ1-2
abundance: -
CDR3aa: CASSSASVSYGYTF
CDR3nt: TGTGCCAGCAGCTCCGCCTCCGTGTCCTATGGCTACACCTTC

v_gene: TRBV20-1
d_gene: -
j_gene: TRBJ2-5
abundance: -
CDR3aa: CSATQETQYF
CDR3nt: TGCAGTGCAACTCAAGAGACCCAGTACTTC

v_gene: TRBV7-9
d_gene: -
j_gene: TRBJ2-7
abundance: once
CDR3aa: CASGGTDEQYF
CDR3nt: TGTGCCAGTGGGGGGACGGACGAGCAGTACTTC

v_gene: TRBV5-1
d_gene: -
j_gene: TRBJ2-1
abundance: -
CDR3aa: CASSFGSGGPNEQFF
CDR3nt: TGCGCCAGCAGCTTCGGCTCCGGGGGTCCCAATGAGCAGTTCTTC

v_gene: TRBV14
d_gene: TRBD1
j_gene: TRBJ2-7
abundance: -
CDR3aa: CASSHRTGGYISYEQYF
CDR3nt: TGTGCCAGCAGCCATCGGACAGGGGGCTACATCTCCTACGAGCAGTACTTC

v_gene: TRBV7-9
d_gene: -
j_gene: TRBJ1-1
abundance: once
CDR3aa: CASSLGQGDTEAFF
CDR3nt: TGTGCCAGCAGCTTAGGGCAGGGAGACACTGAAGCTTTCTTT

v_gene: TRBV27
d_gene: -
j_gene: TRBJ1-1
abundance: once
CDR3aa: CASSLLGNTEAFF
CDR3nt: TGTGCCAGCAGTTTACTCGGGAACACTGAAGCTTTCTTT